The 25 T cell receptor beta chains in this list originate from one sample, sequenced in a study of CXCR3-negative and CXCR3-positive naive CD8 T cells. These receptors' targets are unknown. The method, 5' RACE with UMI labels, was used to prepare the TRB cDNA libraries. Using the 5' RACE reads, TCRdb records one entry per CDR3 protein without DNA. The clone table shows roughly 120,000 distinct CDR3 sequences, with the ten largest holding roughly 0.6%. Study-level findings and limits: CXCR3-positive naive cells carried more hydrophobic TRB CDR3s than CXCR3-negative ones.

The specimen was naive CXCR3+ CD8+ T cells from blood. This sample's subset: CD45RO-CCR7+CD27+CD95- naive CD8+ T cells expressing CXCR3 (TNR3+). The receptor set was obtained from a human donor in good health. Some clones in this sample may be carry-over from other donors' samples.

This chain links TRBV4-3 with TRBJ2-1. The CDR3 spans 14 residues. Germline V CDR1 and CDR2: LGHNA, YSLEER. This CDR3 is CASSQEVNGIEQFF.

This chain uses TRBV5-1 with TRBJ2-7; TCRdb picks TRBD2, but there is no DNA to check that call. Looked up from germline, CDR1 is SGHRS and CDR2 is YFSETQ. The CDR3 covers 15 residues. CDR3 protein: CASSPKTSGTYEQYF.

The V call is TRBV29-1, the J call TRBJ2-1; no DNA is available, so the TRBD1 call from TCRdb remains unchecked. Germline V gives CDR1 SQVTM, CDR2 ANQGSEA. CDR3 length: 15 amino acids. The CDR3 protein is CSVEAPGFSYNEQFF.

The chain carries TRBV29-1 and TRBJ2-3; TCRdb names TRBD2, which stays unverified in the absence of DNA. Germline V lookup: CDR1 SQVTM, CDR2 ANQGSEA. The CDR3 is made up of 14 amino acids. The CDR3 reads CGVETGGPTDTQYF.

This chain uses TRBV7-9 with TRBJ1-1; with no DNA, the TCRdb D assignment of TRBD1 cannot be verified. The germline gives CDR1 SEHNR, CDR2 FQNEAQ (reference sequence). The CDR3 is made up of 16 amino acids. The CDR3 spells CASSLRTGGEGTEAFF.

J is TRBJ1-5 and V is TRBV4-3. The CDR3 contains 15 residues. CDR1 and CDR2 from the germline V gene are LGHNA and YSLEER. CDR3 sequence reads: CASSQDRGEGQPQHF.

The genes are TRBV4-3 and TRBJ2-2; without DNA, the TCRdb call of TRBD1 cannot be checked. Germline lookup yields CDR1 LGHNA and CDR2 YSLEER. The CDR3 totals 17 residues. The CDR3 reads CASSQDSRTGVTGELFF.

The chain carries TRBV27 and TRBJ1-1. The CDR3 is 13 residues long. Germline V lookup: CDR1 MNHEY, CDR2 SMNVEV (reference sequence). The CDR3 spells CASSTGLFTEAFF.

The rearrangement uses TRBV7-9 and TRBJ2-7; TCRdb's D call of TRBD2 is untestable without DNA. The CDR3 contains 16 residues. Germline V gene data show CDR1 as SEHNR and CDR2 as FQNEAQ (reference sequence). CDR3 region: CASSLSLEGMRGEQYF.

The gene calls are TRBV6-2 or TRBV6-3 and TRBJ1-3. Germline values: CDR1 MNHEY, CDR2 SVGEGT. The CDR3 runs to 14 residues. The CDR3 region is CASSERSTGNTIYF.

V is TRBV7-6 and J is TRBJ2-1; without DNA, the TCRdb call of TRBD1 cannot be checked. CDR3 length: 14 residues. Looked up from germline, CDR1 is SGHVS and CDR2 is FNYEAQ. CDR3 loop: CASSPPTVYNEQFF.

The rearrangement links TRBV7-9 to TRBJ1-5; TCRdb outputs TRBD1, but without DNA this stays unchecked. Germline CDR1 and CDR2: SEHNR and FQNEAQ (reference sequence). The CDR3 consists of 17 residues. The CDR3 sequence: CASSLDDRTYSNQPQHF.

The rearrangement uses TRBV5-1 and TRBJ1-1; TCRdb reports TRBD1, a call that lacks DNA to check it against. The CDR3 spans 14 residues. Looked up from germline, CDR1 is SGHRS and CDR2 is YFSETQ. The CDR3 loop reads CASSFYRGNTEAFF.

This chain links TRBV7-9 with TRBJ1-2. The CDR3 extends over 15 amino acids. Germline V gene data show CDR1 as SEHNR and CDR2 as FQNEAQ (reference sequence). This CDR3 is CASSTYSIANYGYTF.

V and J are TRBV20-1 and TRBJ1-2; TCRdb gives TRBD1 as the D gene, but with no DNA this cannot be confirmed. The CDR3 is 14 residues long. CDR1 and CDR2 from the germline V gene are DFQATT and SNEGSKA (reference sequence). The CDR3 here is CSAREGGIGYGYTF.

V is TRBV5-6 and J is TRBJ2-3; the TRBD2 assignment by TCRdb is unverifiable without DNA. Germline values: CDR1 SGHDT, CDR2 YYEEEE. CDR3 length equals 15 residues. CDR3 protein: CASSLASGGVDTQYF.

The chain carries TRBV29-1 and TRBJ1-1. CDR1 is SQVTM and CDR2 is ANQGSEA in the germline V gene. CDR3 length: 12 residues. CDR3 sequence: CSVEDQSVEAFF.

J is TRBJ1-4 and V is TRBV12-3 or TRBV12-4. The CDR3 totals 14 residues. The CDR3 region is CASSPDMVNEKLFF.

The rearrangement joins TRBV4-1 to TRBJ2-7; TCRdb's D call, TRBD2, is unchecked because there is no DNA. The CDR3 is 15 amino acids. The germline gives CDR1 MGHRA, CDR2 YSYEKL. CDR3 sequence reads: CASSHRDLSSYEQYF.

This sequence joins TRBV7-2 and TRBJ2-2; the D call of TRBD1 rests on TCRdb alone, since no DNA is present to check it. Germline assignment: CDR1 SGHTA and CDR2 FQGNSA. CDR3 length equals 15 residues. The CDR3 sequence is CASRKVAGDTGELFF.

V is TRBV30 and J is TRBJ1-1. The CDR3 is 13 amino acids. Looked up from germline, CDR1 is GTSNPN and CDR2 is SVGIG (reference sequence). The CDR3: CAWSVSVDTEAFF.

V usage is TRBV23-1 and J usage is TRBJ2-7; the TCRdb D gene call, TRBD2, has no DNA to confirm it. TRBV23-1 is placed among ORFs of uncertain function. CDR3 length: 19 residues. The CDR3 loop reads CASSQPGTSGSEIEYEQYF.

CDR3: CSARELAGLETQYF. V is TRBV20-1 and J is TRBJ2-5; TCRdb returns TRBD2, unconfirmable since there is no DNA. Per the germline V gene, CDR1 is DFQATT and CDR2 is SNEGSKA (reference sequence). The CDR3 runs 14 residues.

V usage is TRBV7-2 and J usage is TRBJ2-7. The CDR3 length is 14 residues. Germline CDR1 is SGHTA and CDR2 is FQGNSA. The CDR3 sequence is CASSLGVGFYEQYF.

The rearrangement uses TRBV29-1 and TRBJ1-1; the D call from TCRdb, TRBD1, cannot be confirmed without DNA. The germline V gene has CDR1 SQVTM and CDR2 ANQGSEA. The CDR3 sequence is 14 residues long. CDR3 sequence: CSAEPTEANTEAFF.